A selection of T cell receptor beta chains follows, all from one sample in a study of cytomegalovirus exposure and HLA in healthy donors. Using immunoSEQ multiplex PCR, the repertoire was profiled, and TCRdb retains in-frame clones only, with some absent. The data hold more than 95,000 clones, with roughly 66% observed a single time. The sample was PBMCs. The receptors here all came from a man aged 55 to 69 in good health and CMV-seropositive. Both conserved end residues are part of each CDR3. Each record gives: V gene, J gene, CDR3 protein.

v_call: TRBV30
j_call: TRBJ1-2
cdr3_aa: CAWSTLWTDYYGYTF

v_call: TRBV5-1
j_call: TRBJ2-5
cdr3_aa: CASSFGQGEETQYF

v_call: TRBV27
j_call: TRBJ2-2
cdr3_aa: CASSLSRGYAGELFF

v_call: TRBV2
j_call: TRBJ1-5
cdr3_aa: CASSRQGMAQPQHF

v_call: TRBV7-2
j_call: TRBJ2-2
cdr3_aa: CASSPTPENTGELFF

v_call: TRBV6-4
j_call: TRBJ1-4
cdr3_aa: CASSGLSDCGEKLFF

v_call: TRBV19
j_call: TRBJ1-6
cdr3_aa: CASSRSGAGDSPLHF

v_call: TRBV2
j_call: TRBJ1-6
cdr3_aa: CASSEARGQARNSPLHF

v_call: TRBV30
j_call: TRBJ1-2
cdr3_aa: CAWRDRSTLYGYTF

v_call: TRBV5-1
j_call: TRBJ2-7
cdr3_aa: CASSLAGRGREQYF

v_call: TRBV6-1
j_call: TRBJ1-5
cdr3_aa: CASSQDNQPQHF

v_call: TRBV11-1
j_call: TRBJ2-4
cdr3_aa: CASSRGHRAENIQYF

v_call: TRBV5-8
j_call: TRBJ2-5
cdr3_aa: CASSTGQGSETQYF

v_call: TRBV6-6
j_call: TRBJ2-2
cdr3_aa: CASNRGNTGELFF

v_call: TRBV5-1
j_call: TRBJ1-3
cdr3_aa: CASARGEPGNTIYF

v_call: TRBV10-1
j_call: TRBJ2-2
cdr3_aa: CASSPNTGELFF

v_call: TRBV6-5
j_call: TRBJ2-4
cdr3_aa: CASRTGGAYENIQYF

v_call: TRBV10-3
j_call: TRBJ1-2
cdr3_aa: CAISDRVDGYTF

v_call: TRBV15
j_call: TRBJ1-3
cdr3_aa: CATSRGDRNTIYF

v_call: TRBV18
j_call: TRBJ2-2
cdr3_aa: CASSPYTGIQDAGELFF

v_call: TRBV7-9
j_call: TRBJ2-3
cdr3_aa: CASSPLGEFADTQYF

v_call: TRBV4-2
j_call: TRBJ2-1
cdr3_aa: CASSRRQGAYNEQFF

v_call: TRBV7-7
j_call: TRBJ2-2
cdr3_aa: CASSPRSGRGAHTGELFF

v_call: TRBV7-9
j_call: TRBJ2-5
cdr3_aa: CASSFPSGGAETQYF

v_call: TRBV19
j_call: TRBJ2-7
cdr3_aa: CASSIGGFYEQYF

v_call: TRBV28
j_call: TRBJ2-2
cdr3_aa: CASHTQGRTGELFF

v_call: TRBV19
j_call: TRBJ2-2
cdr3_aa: CASSMRATTGELFF

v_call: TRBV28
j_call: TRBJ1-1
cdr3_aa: CASREQGSTEAFF

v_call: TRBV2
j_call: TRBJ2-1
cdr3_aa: CASRPGLATYNEQFF

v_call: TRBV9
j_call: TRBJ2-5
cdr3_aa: CASSVGSGMQETQYF

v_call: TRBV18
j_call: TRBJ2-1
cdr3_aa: CASSPGQGNYNEQFF

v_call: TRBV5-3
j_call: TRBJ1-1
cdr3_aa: CARSLVPVDTEAFF

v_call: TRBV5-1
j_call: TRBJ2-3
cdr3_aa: CASSPPGTGFTDTQYF

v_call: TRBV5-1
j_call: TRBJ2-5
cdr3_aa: CASRSIPGQGSETQYF

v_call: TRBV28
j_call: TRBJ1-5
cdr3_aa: CASSLVLGQGDRSNQPQHF

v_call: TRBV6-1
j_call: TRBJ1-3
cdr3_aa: CASSEAGGGNTIYF

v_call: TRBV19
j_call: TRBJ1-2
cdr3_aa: CASSPGWGYTF

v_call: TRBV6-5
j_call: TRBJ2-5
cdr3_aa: CASRVASGGGETQYF

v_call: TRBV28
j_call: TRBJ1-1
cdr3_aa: CATSRYTEAFF

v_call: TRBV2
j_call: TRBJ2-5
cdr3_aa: CASTSGRQETQYF

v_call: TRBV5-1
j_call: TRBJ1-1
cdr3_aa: CASSRQGRDRTEAFF

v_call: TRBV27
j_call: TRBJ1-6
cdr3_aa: CASSGLFGTGDNSPLHF

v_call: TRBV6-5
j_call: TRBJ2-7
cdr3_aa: CASIPNQGGAAEQYF

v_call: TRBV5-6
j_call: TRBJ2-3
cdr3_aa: CASNLDRESTDTQYF

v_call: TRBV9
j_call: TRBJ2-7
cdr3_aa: CASSVGQGAYEQYF

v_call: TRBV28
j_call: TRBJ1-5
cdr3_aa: CATERSNQPQHF

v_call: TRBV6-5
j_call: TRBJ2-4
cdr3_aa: CASSSTGTWGNIQYF